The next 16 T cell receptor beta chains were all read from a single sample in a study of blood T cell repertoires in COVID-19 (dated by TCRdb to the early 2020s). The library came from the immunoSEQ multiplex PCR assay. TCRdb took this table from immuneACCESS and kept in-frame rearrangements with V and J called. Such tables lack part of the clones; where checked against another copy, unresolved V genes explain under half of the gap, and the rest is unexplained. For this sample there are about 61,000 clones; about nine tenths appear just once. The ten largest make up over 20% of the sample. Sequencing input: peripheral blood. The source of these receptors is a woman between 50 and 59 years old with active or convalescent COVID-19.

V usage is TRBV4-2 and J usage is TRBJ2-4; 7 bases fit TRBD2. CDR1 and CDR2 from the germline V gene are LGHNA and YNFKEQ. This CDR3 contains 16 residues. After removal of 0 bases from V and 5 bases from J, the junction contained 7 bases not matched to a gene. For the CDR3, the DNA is TGTGCCAGCAGCCAAGAGGCTAGCGGAAATCAAAACATTCAGTACTTC. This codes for CASSQEASGNQNIQYF.

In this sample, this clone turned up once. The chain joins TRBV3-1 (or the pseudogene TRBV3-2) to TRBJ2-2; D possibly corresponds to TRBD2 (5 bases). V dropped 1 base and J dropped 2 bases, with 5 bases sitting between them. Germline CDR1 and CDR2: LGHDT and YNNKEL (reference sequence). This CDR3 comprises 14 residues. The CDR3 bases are TGTGCCAGCAGCCAAGCGGGAAACACCGGGGAGCTGTTTTTT. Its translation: CASSQAGNTGELFF.

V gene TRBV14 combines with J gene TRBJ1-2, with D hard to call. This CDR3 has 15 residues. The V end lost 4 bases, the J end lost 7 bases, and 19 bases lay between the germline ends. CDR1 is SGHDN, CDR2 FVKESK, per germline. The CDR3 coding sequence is TGTGCCAGCAGCCCCACCACGGGGAGAAGGATTGGCTACACCTTC. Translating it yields CASSPTTGRRIGYTF.

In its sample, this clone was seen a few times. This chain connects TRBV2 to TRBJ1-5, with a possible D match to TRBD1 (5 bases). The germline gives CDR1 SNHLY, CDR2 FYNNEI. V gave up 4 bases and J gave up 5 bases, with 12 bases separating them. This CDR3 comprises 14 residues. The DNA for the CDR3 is TGTGCCAGCAGTGCATCGGGGGAGGATCAGCCCCAGCATTTT. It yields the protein CASSASGEDQPQHF.

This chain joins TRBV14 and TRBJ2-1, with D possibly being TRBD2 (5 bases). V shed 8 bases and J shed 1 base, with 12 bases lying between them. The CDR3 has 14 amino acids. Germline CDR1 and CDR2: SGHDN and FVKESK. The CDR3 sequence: CASQVGNSYNEQFF. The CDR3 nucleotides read TGTGCCAGCCAGGTCGGGAATTCCTACAATGAGCAGTTCTTC.

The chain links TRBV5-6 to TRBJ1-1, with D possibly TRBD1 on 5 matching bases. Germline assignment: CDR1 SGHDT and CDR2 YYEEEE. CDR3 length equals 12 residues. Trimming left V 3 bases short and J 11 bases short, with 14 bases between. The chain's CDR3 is CASSSGTSSAFF. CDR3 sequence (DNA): TGTGCCAGCAGCTCGGGGACTTCGTCTGCTTTCTTT.

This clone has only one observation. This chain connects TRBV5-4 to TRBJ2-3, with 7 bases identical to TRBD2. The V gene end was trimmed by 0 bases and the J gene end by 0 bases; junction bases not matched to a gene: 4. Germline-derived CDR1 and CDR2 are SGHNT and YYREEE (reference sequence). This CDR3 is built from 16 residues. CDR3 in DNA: TGTGCCAGCAGCTTGGGAGGACTAGTTAGCACAGATACGCAGTATTTT. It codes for CASSLGGLVSTDTQYF.

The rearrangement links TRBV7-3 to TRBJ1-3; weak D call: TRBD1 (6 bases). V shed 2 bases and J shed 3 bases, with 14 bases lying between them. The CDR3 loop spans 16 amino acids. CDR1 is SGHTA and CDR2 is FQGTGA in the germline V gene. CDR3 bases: TGTGCCAGCAGCTTACAGGGGCCGACCTTTGGAAACACCATATATTTT. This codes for CASSLQGPTFGNTIYF. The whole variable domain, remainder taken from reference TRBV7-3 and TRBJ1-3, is GAGVSQTPSNKVTEKGKYVELRCDPISGHTALYWYRQSLGQGPEFLIYFQGTGAADDSGLPNDRFFAVRPEGSVSTLKIQRTERGDSAVYLCASSLQGPTFGNTIYFGEGSWLTVV.

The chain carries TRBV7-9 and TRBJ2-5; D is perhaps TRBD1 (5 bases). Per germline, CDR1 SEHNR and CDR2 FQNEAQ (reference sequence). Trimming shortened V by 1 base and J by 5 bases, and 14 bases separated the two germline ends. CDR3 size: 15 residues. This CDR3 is CASSLGYRMMETQYF. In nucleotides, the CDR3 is TGTGCCAGCAGCTTAGGGTACAGGATGATGGAGACCCAGTACTTC.

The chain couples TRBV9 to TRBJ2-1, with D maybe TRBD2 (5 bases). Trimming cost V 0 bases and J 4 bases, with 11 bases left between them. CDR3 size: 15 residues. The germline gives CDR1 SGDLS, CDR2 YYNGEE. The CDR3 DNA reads TGTGCCAGCAGCGTAGGGGTTAGCGAATACAATGAGCAGTTCTTC. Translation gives CASSVGVSEYNEQFF.

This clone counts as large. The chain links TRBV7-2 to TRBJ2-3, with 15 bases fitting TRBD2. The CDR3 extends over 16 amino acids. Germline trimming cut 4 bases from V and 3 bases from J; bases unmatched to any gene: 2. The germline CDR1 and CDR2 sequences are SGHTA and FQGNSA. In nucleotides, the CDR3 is TGTGCCAGCAGCTGGACTAGCGGGAGGGCGACAGATACGCAGTATTTT. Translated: CASSWTSGRATDTQYF.

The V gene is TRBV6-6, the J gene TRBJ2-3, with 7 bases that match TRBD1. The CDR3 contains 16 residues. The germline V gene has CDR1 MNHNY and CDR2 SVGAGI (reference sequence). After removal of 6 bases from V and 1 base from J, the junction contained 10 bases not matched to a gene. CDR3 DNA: TGTGCCAGCAGCCCCACCGGGACAGCCGGCACAGATACGCAGTATTTT. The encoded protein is CASSPTGTAGTDTQYF.

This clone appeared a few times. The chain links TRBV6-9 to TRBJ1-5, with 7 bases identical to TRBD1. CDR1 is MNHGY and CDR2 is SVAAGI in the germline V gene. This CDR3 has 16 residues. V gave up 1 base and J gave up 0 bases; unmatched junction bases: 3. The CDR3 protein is CASSYYRGYSNQPQHF. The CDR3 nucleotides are TGTGCCAGCAGTTATTACAGGGGTTATAGCAATCAGCCCCAGCATTTT.

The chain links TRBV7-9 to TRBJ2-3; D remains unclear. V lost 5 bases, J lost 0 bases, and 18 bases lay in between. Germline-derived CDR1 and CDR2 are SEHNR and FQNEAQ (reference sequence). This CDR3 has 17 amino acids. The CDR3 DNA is TGTGCCAGCAGCCCCCCTCTAGGTCCCCCCAGCACAGATACGCAGTATTTT. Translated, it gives CASSPPLGPPSTDTQYF.

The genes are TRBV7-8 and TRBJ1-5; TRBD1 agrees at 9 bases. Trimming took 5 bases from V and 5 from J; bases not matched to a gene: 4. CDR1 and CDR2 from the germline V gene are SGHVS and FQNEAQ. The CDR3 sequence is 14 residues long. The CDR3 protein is CASSAGQGYQPQHF. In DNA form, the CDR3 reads TGTGCCAGCAGCGCCGGACAGGGGTATCAGCCCCAGCATTTT. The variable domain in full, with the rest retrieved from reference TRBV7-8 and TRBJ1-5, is GAGVSQSPRYKVAKRGQDVALRCDPISGHVSLFWYQQALGQGPEFLTYFQNEAQLDKSGLPSDRFFAERPEGSVSTLKIQRTQQEDSAVYLCASSAGQGYQPQHFGDGTRLSIL.

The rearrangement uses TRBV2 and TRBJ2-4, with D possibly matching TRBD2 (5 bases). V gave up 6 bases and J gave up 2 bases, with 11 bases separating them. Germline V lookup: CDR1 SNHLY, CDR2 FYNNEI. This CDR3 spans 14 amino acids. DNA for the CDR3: TGTGCCAGCAGATCAAGCGGAACCAAAAACATTCAGTACTTC. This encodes CASRSSGTKNIQYF.